The 18 T cell receptor beta chains presented below share a single source sample, sequenced in a study of T cells after yellow fever vaccination. Each CDR3 protein is one row after TCRdb ran MiXCR on the 5' RACE reads. The table has 400,000 to 650,000 distinct CDR3 sequences, 20% to 25% seen once. This specimen consisted of PBMCs, obtained about 20 days after the first yellow fever vaccination. All receptors derive from a man younger than 35 who received the YFV17D yellow fever vaccine.

The CDR3 loop is CAISPVGGDSEAFF. The CDR3 nucleotides read TGTGCCATCAGCCCAGTCGGGGGGGACTCTGAAGCTTTCTTT. This chain joins TRBV10-3 and TRBJ1-1; the D gene is possibly TRBD1 (5 bases). The CDR3 runs 14 residues. The V and J ends lost 6 bases and 6 bases respectively, with 17 bases between them. Germline loops: CDR1 ENHRY, CDR2 SYGVKD.

The chain links TRBV6-1 to TRBJ2-7, with a weak D call TRBD1 (6 bases). The CDR3 sequence is 16 residues long. Trimming removed 2 bases at V and 6 bases at J, with 20 bases between. Germline CDR1 and CDR2: MNHNS and SASEGT. CDR3 sequence (DNA): TGTGCCAGCAGTGAATATCTGGGCAGGGGTCGACCCGAGCAGTACGTC. This sequence encodes CASSEYLGRGRPEQYV.

Many counts were recorded for this clonotype. V usage is TRBV6-5 and J usage is TRBJ2-7; tentatively, D is TRBD1 (7 bases). This CDR3 is built from 15 residues. From germline, CDR1 is MNHEY and CDR2 SVGAGI. The V end lost 2 bases, the J end lost 6 bases, and 17 bases lay between the germline ends. The CDR3 DNA sequence: TGTGCCAGCAGTTACCGGGTGTCAGGGGGGCGCGAGCAGTACTTC. Residues: CASSYRVSGGREQYF.

The rearrangement links TRBV19 to TRBJ2-7; TRBD1 aligns across 10 bases. The germline V gene encodes CDR1 LNHDA and CDR2 SQIVND (reference sequence). CDR3 length: 18 residues. V lost 1 base and J lost 5; bases outside the gene matches: 14. CDR3 DNA sequence: TGTGCCAGTAGTATAGTCAAAATCCAGGGACAGGGGTTCCACGAGCAGTACGTC. Protein sequence: CASSIVKIQGQGFHEQYV.

The rearrangement uses TRBV6-5 and TRBJ2-2; possibly TRBD1 for D (5 bases). Per germline, CDR1 MNHEY and CDR2 SVGAGI. Trimming took off 6 bases at V and 3 bases at J, with 14 bases between the two ends. This CDR3 region has 15 residues. The CDR3 DNA sequence: TGTGCCAGCAGGTTACAAGGGGTGGACACCGGGGAGCTGTTTTTT. Amino acids: CASRLQGVDTGELFF.

This clonotype was seen only a few times. The rearrangement uses TRBV25-1 and TRBJ2-1; 9 positions match TRBD2. V gave up 5 bases and J gave up 3 bases; unmatched junction bases: 11. From germline, CDR1 is MGHDK and CDR2 SYGVNS. This CDR3 is 17 amino acids long. This chain's CDR3 is CASSPRVAGVNYNEQFF. The CDR3 DNA follows: TGTGCCAGCAGTCCACGCGTAGCGGGGGTAAACTACAATGAGCAGTTCTTC.

The chain combines TRBV5-1 with TRBJ2-3, with 8 bases aligning to TRBD1. V was pared by 0 bases and J by 2 bases, with 8 bases of the junction left unmatched. The CDR3 loop spans 17 amino acids. Germline-derived CDR1 and CDR2 are SGHRS and YFSETQ. In DNA, the CDR3 is TGCGCCAGCAGCTTGGGACCCCGGACAGGGCTCACAGATACGCAGTATTTT. It translates to CASSLGPRTGLTDTQYF.

This rearrangement joins TRBV29-1 to TRBJ2-1; D tentatively reads TRBD1 or TRBD2 (5 bases each). CDR1 SQVTM and CDR2 ANQGSEA come from the germline V gene. V lost 1 base to trimming and J lost 0 bases, with 10 bases between them. The CDR3 consists of 15 residues. Here the CDR3 DNA reads TGCAGCGTTGAAGCCTCAGGGAGCTCCTACAATGAGCAGTTCTTC. Encoded protein: CSVEASGSSYNEQFF.

This clonotype occurred a few times. V is TRBV12-3 or TRBV12-4 and J is TRBJ1-1; D unclear. This CDR3 has 14 amino acids. V lost 3 bases and J 4 bases, leaving 12 bases between the germline ends. The CDR3 loop reads CASSFSTGFTEAFF. The CDR3 region has the DNA TGTGCCAGCAGTTTTTCTACCGGTTTCACTGAAGCTTTCTTT.

The chain has TRBV11-2 and TRBJ2-1; D is ambiguous. Trimming pared 3 bases from V and 7 bases from J, leaving 4 bases between. The CDR3 covers 11 residues. Germline V gene data show CDR1 as SGHAT and CDR2 as FQNNGV. The CDR3, as DNA: TGTGCCAGCAGCTTTTTGAATGAGCAGTTCTTC. Translating it yields CASSFLNEQFF.

This clonotype was observed a handful of times. The chain uses TRBV28 and TRBJ2-7; D uncertain. Trimming shortened V by 4 bases and J by 2 bases, and 9 bases separated the two germline ends. CDR1 MDHEN and CDR2 SYDVKM come from the germline V gene. CDR3 length: 13 amino acids. Here the CDR3 reads CASSSARTYEQYV. CDR3 DNA sequence: TGTGCCAGCAGTTCTGCCAGAACCTACGAGCAGTACGTC.

This clonotype was counted many times. J is TRBJ1-1 and V is TRBV20-1; D is uncertain. Germline loops: CDR1 DFQATT, CDR2 SNEGSKA (reference sequence). The V end was cut by 3 bases, the J end by 2 bases, with 7 bases between. The CDR3 covers 12 residues. DNA for the CDR3: TGCAGTGCTAGTGATGTTAACACTGAAGCTTTCTTT. The encoded protein is CSASDVNTEAFF.

This clonotype was counted only a few times. CDR3 bases: TGTGCCATCGGTCCTCTAGCGGGGGGCCTAAGCTCCTACGAGCAGTACTTC. As protein: CAIGPLAGGLSSYEQYF. V gene TRBV10-3 combines with J gene TRBJ2-7; 11 bases are a match to TRBD2. Germline-derived CDR1 and CDR2 are ENHRY and SYGVKD. V shed 8 bases and J 0 bases; nucleotides not matched to a gene: 12. CDR3 length: 17 residues.

The rearrangement joins TRBV28 to TRBJ1-2; D is unresolved. The V end lost 6 bases, the J end lost 3 bases, and 8 bases lay between the germline ends. The CDR3 is made up of 12 amino acids. Per germline, CDR1 MDHEN and CDR2 SYDVKM. CDR3 nucleotides: TGTGCCAGCAGCCTAGAGGACTATGGCTACACCTTC. Translation gives CASSLEDYGYTF.

In its sample, this clonotype was seen a few times. This chain joins TRBV7-2 and TRBJ2-1; the D gene is possibly TRBD2 (6 bases). Germline V gives CDR1 SGHTA, CDR2 FQGNSA. The CDR3 totals 13 residues. V shed 4 bases and J shed 13 bases, with 17 bases lying between them. In nucleotides, the CDR3 is TGTGCCAGCAGCTCAGCCTCGCGGGGAGGTCAGTTCTTC. Protein: CASSSASRGGQFF.

This clonotype was observed many times. The rearrangement joins TRBV5-1 to TRBJ2-7; D remains unclear. The germline CDR1 and CDR2 sequences are SGHRS and YFSETQ. V shed 2 bases and J shed 0 bases, with 12 bases lying between them. CDR3 size: 15 residues. CDR3 residues: CASSLGPASSYEQYF. The CDR3 bases are TGCGCCAGCAGCTTAGGACCGGCAAGCTCCTACGAGCAGTACTTC.

This clonotype was counted between two and nine times. The V gene is TRBV6-1, the J gene TRBJ2-7; D is ambiguous. Germline CDR1 MNHNS, CDR2 SASEGT. CDR3 length equals 13 residues. The ends were cut back, 2 bases at V and 3 bases at J, with 8 bases in the middle. CDR3 sequence: CASSEFDGYEQYV. CDR3 in DNA: TGTGCCAGCAGTGAATTTGACGGCTACGAGCAGTACGTC.

This clonotype appeared a few times. Compared with germline, one end of the junction differs, possibly owing to a read error. This chain joins TRBV12-3 or TRBV12-4 and TRBJ1-1; D is undetermined. CDR3 length equals 13 residues. As DNA, the CDR3 is TGTGCCAGCAGTTTAGGTCAATGGGGAGCATGGGCTTTT. Protein: CASSLGQWGAWAF.